The rows below give T cell receptor beta chains drawn from one sample of a study of T and B cells in COVID-19 patients. Each CDR3 protein is one row after TCRdb ran MiXCR on the multiplex PCR reads. The data show around 6,500 distinct CDR3 sequences, about 33% seen once. The sample taken for sequencing was blood. The receptors derive from a human donor with active COVID-19. CDR3s include the opening cysteine and the closing phenylalanine or tryptophan. D genes are given only for firm matches. Only part of the rows carry a size: once, few, many, or a class if the clone is expanded.

V: TRBV5-6; size: medium-sized; J: TRBJ2-7; D: TRBD1; DNA: TGTGCCAGCAGCTCCCGGACAGGGCTCTACGAGCAGTACTTC; CDR3: CASSSRTGLYEQYF
V: TRBV27; size: -; J: TRBJ1-2; D: TRBD1; DNA: TGTGCCAGCAGTTTACGCCCCGACAGGGCGAGGGACTATGGCTACACCTTC; CDR3: CASSLRPDRARDYGYTF
V: TRBV6-5; size: -; J: TRBJ1-2; D: TRBD1; DNA: TGTGCCAGCAGCCCGACAGGGGACTATGGCTACACCTTC; CDR3: CASSPTGDYGYTF
V: TRBV5-4; size: -; J: TRBJ2-7; D: TRBD2; DNA: TGTGCCAGCAGCTTTAGGCGGGAGGGGAATGAGCAGTACTTC; CDR3: CASSFRREGNEQYF
V: TRBV5-6; size: few; J: TRBJ2-5; D: TRBD1; DNA: TGTGCCAGCAGCTTGGGAGACAGGGCTGAGGAGACCCAGTACTTC; CDR3: CASSLGDRAEETQYF
V: TRBV15; size: -; J: TRBJ1-5; D: -; DNA: TGTGCCACCAGCAACCTAGCAACAGGACAGTTCGCTCCCCAGCATTTT; CDR3: CATSNLATGQFAPQHF
V: TRBV19; size: few; J: TRBJ2-5; D: -; DNA: TGTGCCGCTCGGGGTGGAGAGACCCAGTACTTC; CDR3: CAARGGETQYF
V: TRBV27; size: many; J: TRBJ2-1; D: -; DNA: TGTGCCAGCCTCAGGGAGCAGTTCTTC; CDR3: CASLREQFF
V: TRBV5-4; size: -; J: TRBJ2-7; D: TRBD2; DNA: TGTGCCAGCAGCGGGACTAGCGGTTACGAGCAGTACTTC; CDR3: CASSGTSGYEQYF
V: TRBV7-2; size: -; J: TRBJ1-1; D: -; DNA: TGTGCCAGCAGCTCGGGCCTAAAGAACACTGAAGCTTTCTTT; CDR3: CASSSGLKNTEAFF
V: TRBV2; size: -; J: TRBJ2-3; D: TRBD2; DNA: TGTGCCAGCAGTGCCAGCGGGAGGGCGACAGATACGCAGTATTTT; CDR3: CASSASGRATDTQYF
V: TRBV5-4; size: many; J: TRBJ2-1; D: TRBD2; DNA: TGTGCCAGCAGCTTGGGAGCGGGAGATTGGAATGAGCAGTTCTTC; CDR3: CASSLGAGDWNEQFF
V: TRBV6-1; size: once; J: TRBJ1-5; D: TRBD1; DNA: TGTGCCAGCAGTTACTCCCGGGGCCCAAGAGACCTGACAGGGAGTAGCAATCAGCCCCAGCATTTT; CDR3: CASSYSRGPRDLTGSSNQPQHF
V: TRBV18; size: -; J: TRBJ1-3; D: -; DNA: TGTGCCAGCTCACCTACCCCACAGTCGAGCTCTGGAAACACCATATATTTT; CDR3: CASSPTPQSSSGNTIYF
V: TRBV6-2/TRBV6-3; size: -; J: TRBJ2-6; D: TRBD1; DNA: TGTGCCAGCAGTTGGGCAGGGGGTTCTGGGGCCAACGTCCTGACTTTC; CDR3: CASSWAGGSGANVLTF
V: TRBV11-2; size: -; J: TRBJ2-5; D: TRBD1; DNA: TGTGCCAGCAGCTTAGGCCCAGGGGGCAGGGAGACCCAGTACTTC; CDR3: CASSLGPGGRETQYF
V: TRBV10-3; size: few; J: TRBJ1-6; D: -; DNA: TGTGCCACCGAGGACGGGTCCGATTCACCCCTCCACTTT; CDR3: CATEDGSDSPLHF
V: TRBV6-5; size: -; J: TRBJ2-5; D: -; DNA: TGTGCCAGCAGTTACTCACCGGGCAAACTAGAGACCCAGTACTTC; CDR3: CASSYSPGKLETQYF